This entry describes one T cell receptor (beta chain). The antigen remains undetermined. The sample is drawn from a study of PD-1 blockade in classical Hodgkin lymphoma. General study points: No one has yet defined what causes the repertoire differences, which may be disease activity or prior therapy. Patients with an early start, nivolumab under 1 year after ASCT, were excluded.

Here immunoSEQ multiplex PCR was the method, and the copy in TCRdb shows in-frame clones only, minus some. Of 40,000 to 50,000 clones listed, approximately 83% were seen once; the top ten hold around 24%. Following autologous stem cell transplantation, relapse occurred in every patient, and exposure to brentuximab vedotin varied. The length of the CDR3 is 13 residues. Deletions cut 10 bases from V and 2 bases from J, with 15 bases between. Germline CDR1 reads MDHEN; CDR2 reads SYDVKM. V gene TRBV28 combines with J gene TRBJ2-7; no reliable D call. The input for sequencing was peripheral blood mononuclear cells (PBMCs), taken at baseline. The receptor comes from a human donor with classical Hodgkin lymphoma. The chain's CDR3 is CATDGRFTYEQYF. The CDR3 DNA is TGTGCCACCGACGGTCGGTTCACCTACGAGCAGTACTTC.